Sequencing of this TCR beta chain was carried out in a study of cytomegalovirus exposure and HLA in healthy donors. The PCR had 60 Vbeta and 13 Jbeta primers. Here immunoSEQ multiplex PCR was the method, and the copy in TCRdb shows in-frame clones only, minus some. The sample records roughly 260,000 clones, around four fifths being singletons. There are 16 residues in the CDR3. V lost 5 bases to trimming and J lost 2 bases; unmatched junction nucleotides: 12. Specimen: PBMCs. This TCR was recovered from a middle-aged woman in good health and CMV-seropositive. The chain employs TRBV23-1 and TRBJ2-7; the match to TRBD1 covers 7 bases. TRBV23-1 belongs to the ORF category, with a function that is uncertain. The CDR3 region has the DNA TGCGCCAGCAGTGGAGGCCGGGACAGTGTGGCCTACGAGCAGTACTTC. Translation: CASSGGRDSVAYEQYF.